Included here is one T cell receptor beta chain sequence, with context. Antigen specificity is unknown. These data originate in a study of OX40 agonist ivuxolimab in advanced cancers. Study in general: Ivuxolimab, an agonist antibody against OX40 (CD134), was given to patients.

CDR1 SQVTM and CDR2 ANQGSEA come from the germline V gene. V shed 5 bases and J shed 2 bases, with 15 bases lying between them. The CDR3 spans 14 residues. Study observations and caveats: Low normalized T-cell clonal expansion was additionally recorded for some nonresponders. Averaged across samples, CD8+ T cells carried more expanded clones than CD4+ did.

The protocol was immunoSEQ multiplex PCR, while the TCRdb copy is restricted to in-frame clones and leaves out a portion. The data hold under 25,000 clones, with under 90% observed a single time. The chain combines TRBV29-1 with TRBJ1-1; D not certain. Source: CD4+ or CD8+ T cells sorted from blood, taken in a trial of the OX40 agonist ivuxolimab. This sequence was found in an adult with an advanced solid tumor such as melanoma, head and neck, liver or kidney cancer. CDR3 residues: CSVTRSTFNTEAFF. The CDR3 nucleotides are TGCAGCGTTACCCGGAGTACGTTTAACACTGAAGCTTTCTTT.